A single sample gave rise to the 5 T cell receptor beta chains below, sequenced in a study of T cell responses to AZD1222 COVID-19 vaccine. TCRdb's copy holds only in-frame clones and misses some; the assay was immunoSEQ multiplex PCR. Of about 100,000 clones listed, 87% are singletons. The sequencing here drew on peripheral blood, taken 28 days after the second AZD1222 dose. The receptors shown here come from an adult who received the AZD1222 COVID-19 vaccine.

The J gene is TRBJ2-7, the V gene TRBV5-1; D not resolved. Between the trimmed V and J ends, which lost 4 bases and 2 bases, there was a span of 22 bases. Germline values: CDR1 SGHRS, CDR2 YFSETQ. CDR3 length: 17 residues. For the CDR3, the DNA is TGCGCCAGCAGCATTGGAACCACTATGACATCCACCTACGAGCAGTACTTC. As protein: CASSIGTTMTSTYEQYF. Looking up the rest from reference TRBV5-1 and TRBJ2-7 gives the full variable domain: KAGVTQTPRYLIKTRGQQVTLSCSPISGHRSVSWYQQTPGQGLQFLFEYFSETQRNKGNFPGRFSGRQFSNSRSEMNVSTLELGDSALYLCASSIGTTMTSTYEQYFGPGTRLTVT.

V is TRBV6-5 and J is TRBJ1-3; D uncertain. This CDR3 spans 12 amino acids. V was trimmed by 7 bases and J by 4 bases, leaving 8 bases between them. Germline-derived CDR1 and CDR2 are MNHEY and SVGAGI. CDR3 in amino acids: CASKSAGNTIYF. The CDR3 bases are TGTGCCAGCAAATCCGCGGGAAACACCATATATTTT.

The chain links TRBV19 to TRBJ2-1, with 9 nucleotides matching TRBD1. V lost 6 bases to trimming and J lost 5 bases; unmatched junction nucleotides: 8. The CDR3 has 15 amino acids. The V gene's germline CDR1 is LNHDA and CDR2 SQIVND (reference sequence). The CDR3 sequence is CASRLGGQGNNEQFF. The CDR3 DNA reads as TGTGCCAGTAGATTGGGGGGACAGGGCAACAATGAGCAGTTCTTC.

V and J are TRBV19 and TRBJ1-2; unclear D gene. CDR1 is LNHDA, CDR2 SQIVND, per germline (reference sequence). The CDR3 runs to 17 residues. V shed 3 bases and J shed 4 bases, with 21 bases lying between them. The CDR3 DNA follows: TGTGCCAGTAGTATCGAGGGAGGACGCAACTGGGGCTATGGCTACACCTTC. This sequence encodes CASSIEGGRNWGYGYTF.

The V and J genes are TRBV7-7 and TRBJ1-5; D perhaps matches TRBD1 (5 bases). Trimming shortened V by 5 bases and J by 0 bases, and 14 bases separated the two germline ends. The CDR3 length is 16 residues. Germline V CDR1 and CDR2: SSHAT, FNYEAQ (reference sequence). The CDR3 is CASSPDKTNSNQPQHF. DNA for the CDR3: TGTGCCAGCAGCCCGGACAAGACAAATAGCAATCAGCCCCAGCATTTT.